The present TCR beta chain was sequenced within a study of OX40 agonist ivuxolimab in advanced cancers. Repertoires were generated with immunoSEQ multiplex PCR, while TCRdb's copy carries only in-frame clones and drops some. In the table there are 20,000 or so clones, 65% to 85% of which are singletons. This CDR3 comprises 17 residues. Germline V lookup: CDR1 LNHNV, CDR2 YYDKDF (reference sequence). V lost 0 bases, J lost 0 bases, and 11 bases lay in between. The chain carries TRBV15 and TRBJ2-2, with D perhaps TRBD2 (5 bases). The receptor's source is an adult with an advanced solid tumor such as melanoma, head and neck, liver or kidney cancer. Sequenced here: CD4+ or CD8+ T cells sorted from blood, sampled in a trial of the OX40 agonist ivuxolimab. This CDR3 reads CATSREGRGPNTGELFF. DNA of the CDR3: TGTGCCACCAGCAGAGAGGGCCGAGGGCCGAACACCGGGGAGCTGTTTTTT.